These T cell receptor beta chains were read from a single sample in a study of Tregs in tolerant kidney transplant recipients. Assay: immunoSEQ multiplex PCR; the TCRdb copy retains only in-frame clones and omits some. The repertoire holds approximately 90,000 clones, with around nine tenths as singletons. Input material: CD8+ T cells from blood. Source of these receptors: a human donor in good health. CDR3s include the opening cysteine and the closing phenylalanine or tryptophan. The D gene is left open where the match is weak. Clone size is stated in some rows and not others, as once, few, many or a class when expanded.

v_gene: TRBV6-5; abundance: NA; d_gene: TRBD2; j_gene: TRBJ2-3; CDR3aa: CASLAGDVSTDTQYF; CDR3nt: TGTGCCAGTCTAGCGGGAGACGTTAGCACAGATACGCAGTATTTT
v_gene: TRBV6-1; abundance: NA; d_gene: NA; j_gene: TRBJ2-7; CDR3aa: CASSEVRSVHEQYF; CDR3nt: TGTGCCAGCAGTGAAGTCAGGAGTGTTCACGAGCAGTACTTC
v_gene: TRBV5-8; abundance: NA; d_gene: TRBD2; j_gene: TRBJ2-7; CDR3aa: CASSLGTSGRDEQYF; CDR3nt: TGTGCCAGCAGCTTAGGGACTAGCGGGAGGGACGAGCAGTACTTC
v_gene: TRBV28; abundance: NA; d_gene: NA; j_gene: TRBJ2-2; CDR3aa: CASAKGHTGELFF; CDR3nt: TGTGCCAGCGCAAAAGGGCACACCGGGGAGCTGTTTTTT
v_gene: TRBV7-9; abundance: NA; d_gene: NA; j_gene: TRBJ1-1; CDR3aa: CASSLLSQGLTEAFF; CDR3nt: TGTGCCAGCAGCTTACTTTCCCAGGGCCTCACTGAAGCTTTCTTT
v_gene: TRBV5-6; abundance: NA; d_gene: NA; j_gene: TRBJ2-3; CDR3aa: CASSLEVDTDTQYF; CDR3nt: TGTGCCAGCAGCTTGGAAGTAGACACAGATACGCAGTATTTT
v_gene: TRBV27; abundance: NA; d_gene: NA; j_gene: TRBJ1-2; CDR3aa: CASSSGYYGYTF; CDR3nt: TGTGCCAGCAGTTCGGGCTACTATGGCTACACCTTC
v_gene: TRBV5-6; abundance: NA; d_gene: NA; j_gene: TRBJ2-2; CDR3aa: CASSLLGGNTGELFF; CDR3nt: TGTGCCAGCAGCTTGCTAGGGGGGAACACCGGGGAGCTGTTTTTT
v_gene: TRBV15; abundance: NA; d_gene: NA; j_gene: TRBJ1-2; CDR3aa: CATSAQDLYGYTF; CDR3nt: TGTGCCACCAGCGCACAGGATTTGTATGGCTACACCTTC
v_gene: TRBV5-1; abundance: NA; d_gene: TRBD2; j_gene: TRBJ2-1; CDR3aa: CASRWTSGAPSSYNEQFF; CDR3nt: TGCGCCAGCCGTTGGACTAGCGGGGCGCCGAGCTCCTACAATGAGCAGTTCTTC
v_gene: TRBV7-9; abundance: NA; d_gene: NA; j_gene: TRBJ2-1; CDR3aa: CASTGHYAPEQFF; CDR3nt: TGTGCCAGCACCGGGCACTATGCCCCTGAGCAGTTCTTC
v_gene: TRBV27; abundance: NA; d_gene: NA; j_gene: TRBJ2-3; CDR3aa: CASSLMSGTDTQYF; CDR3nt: TGTGCCAGCAGTTTAATGAGTGGCACAGATACGCAGTATTTT
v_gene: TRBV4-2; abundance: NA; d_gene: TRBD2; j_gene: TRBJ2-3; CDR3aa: CASSQDLAGGLLADTQYF; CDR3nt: TGTGCCAGCAGCCAAGATCTAGCGGGGGGGCTGTTAGCAGATACGCAGTATTTT
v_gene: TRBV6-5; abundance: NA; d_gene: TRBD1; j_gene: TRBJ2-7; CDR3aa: CASSTPGTGTNEQYF; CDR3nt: TGTGCCAGCAGTACCCCCGGGACAGGGACGAACGAGCAGTACTTC
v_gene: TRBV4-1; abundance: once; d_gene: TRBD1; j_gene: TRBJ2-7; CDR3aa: CASSQTGQENYEQYF; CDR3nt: TGCGCCAGCAGCCAAACGGGACAGGAAAACTACGAGCAGTACTTC
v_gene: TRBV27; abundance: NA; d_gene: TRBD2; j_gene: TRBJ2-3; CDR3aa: CASTQGLAYTDTQYF; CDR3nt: TGTGCCAGCACCCAAGGACTAGCCTACACAGATACGCAGTATTTT
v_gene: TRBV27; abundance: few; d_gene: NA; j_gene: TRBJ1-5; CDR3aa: CASSTPGHGQPQHF; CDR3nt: TGTGCCAGCAGTACTCCAGGGCACGGTCAGCCCCAGCATTTT
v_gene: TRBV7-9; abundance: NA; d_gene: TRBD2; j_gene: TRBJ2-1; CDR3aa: CASSWISGGPGSSYNEQFF; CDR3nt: TGTGCCAGCAGCTGGATTAGCGGGGGGCCTGGGAGCTCCTACAATGAGCAGTTCTTC
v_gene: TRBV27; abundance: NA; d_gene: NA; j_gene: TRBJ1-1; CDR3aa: CASSFLGRSNTEAFF; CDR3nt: TGTGCCAGCAGTTTCCTCGGACGGAGTAACACTGAAGCTTTCTTT
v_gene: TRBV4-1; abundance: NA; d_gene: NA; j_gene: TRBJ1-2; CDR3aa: CASSPDVTARLGYGYTF; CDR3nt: TGCGCCAGCAGCCCAGATGTTACGGCCAGATTGGGCTATGGCTACACTTTC
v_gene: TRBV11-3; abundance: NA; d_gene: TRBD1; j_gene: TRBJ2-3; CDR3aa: CASSAYRGSSTDTQYF; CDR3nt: TGTGCCAGCAGCGCGTACAGGGGTAGTAGTACAGATACGCAGTATTTT
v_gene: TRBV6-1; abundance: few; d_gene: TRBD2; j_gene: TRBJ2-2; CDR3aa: CASSVGSGDTGELFF; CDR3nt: TGTGCCAGCAGTGTGGGTAGCGGGGACACCGGGGAGCTGTTTTTT
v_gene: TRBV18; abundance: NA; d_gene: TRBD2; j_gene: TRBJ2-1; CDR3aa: CASSPDSGRYYNNEQFF; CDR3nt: TGTGCCAGCTCACCCGATAGCGGGCGATACTACAACAATGAGCAGTTCTTC
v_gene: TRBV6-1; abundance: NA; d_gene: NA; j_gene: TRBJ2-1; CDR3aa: CASSPGPEQFF; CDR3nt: TGTGCCAGCAGTCCGGGACCCGAGCAGTTCTTC
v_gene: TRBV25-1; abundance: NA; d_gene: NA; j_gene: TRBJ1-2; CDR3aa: CASSESTGIRSNYGYTF; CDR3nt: TGTGCCAGCAGTGAATCTACAGGGATTAGATCTAACTATGGCTACACCTTC
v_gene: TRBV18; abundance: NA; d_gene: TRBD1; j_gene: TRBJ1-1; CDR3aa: CASSPPPRDRGVRTEAFF; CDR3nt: TGTGCCAGCTCACCACCGCCCCGGGACAGGGGGGTTCGAACTGAAGCTTTCTTT
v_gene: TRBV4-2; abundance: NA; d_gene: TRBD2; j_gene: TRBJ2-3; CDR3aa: CASSHYSGTTDTQYF; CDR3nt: TGTGCCAGCAGCCATTATAGCGGGACCACAGATACGCAGTATTTT
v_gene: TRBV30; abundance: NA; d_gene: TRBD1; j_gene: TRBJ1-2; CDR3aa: CAWSVGTGVSYTF; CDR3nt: TGTGCCTGGAGTGTCGGGACAGGGGTGAGCTACACCTTC
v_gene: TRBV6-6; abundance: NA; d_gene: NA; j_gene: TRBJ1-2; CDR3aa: CASTPQTIYGYTF; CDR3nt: TGTGCCAGCACACCACAAACGATTTATGGCTACACCTTC
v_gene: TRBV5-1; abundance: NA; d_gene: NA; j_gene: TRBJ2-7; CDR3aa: CASSLVDGRGDEQYF; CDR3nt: TGCGCCAGCAGCTTGGTGGACGGGAGAGGCGACGAGCAGTACTTC
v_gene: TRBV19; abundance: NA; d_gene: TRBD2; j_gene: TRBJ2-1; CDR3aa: CASTFSGETYNEQFF; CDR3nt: TGTGCCAGTACCTTTAGCGGGGAAACATACAATGAGCAGTTCTTC
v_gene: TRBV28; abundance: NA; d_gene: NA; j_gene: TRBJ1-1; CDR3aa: CASISGRSITEAFF; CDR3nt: TGTGCCAGCATCTCGGGACGCTCTATAACTGAAGCTTTCTTT
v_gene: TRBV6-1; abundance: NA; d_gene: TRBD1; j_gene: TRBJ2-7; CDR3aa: CASSLGDSDTYEQYF; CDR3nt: TGTGCCAGCAGTCTGGGGGACAGCGATACCTACGAGCAGTACTTC
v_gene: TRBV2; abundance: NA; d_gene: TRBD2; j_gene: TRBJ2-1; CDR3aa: CASQRGGYNEQFF; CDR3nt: TGTGCCAGCCAGCGGGGGGGCTACAATGAGCAGTTCTTC
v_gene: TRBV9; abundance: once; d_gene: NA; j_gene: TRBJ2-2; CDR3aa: CASSVGGGTAFAGELFF; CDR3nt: TGTGCCAGCAGCGTAGGGGGGGGGACAGCATTTGCCGGGGAGCTGTTTTTT
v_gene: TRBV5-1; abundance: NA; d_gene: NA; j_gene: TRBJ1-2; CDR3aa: CASTPGTAYGYTF; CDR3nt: TGCGCCAGCACCCCCGGGACGGCCTATGGCTACACCTTC
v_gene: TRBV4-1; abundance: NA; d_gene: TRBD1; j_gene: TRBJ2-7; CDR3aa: CASSQDGTGFYEQYF; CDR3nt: TGCGCCAGCAGTCAAGATGGGACAGGGTTCTACGAGCAGTACTTC
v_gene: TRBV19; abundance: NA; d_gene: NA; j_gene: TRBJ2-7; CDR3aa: CASSPGTVGPDQEGPNYEQYF; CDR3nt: TGTGCCAGTAGTCCAGGGACTGTGGGGCCCGATCAAGAGGGTCCGAACTACGAGCAGTACTTC
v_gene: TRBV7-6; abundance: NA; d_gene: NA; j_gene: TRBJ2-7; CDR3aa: CAVAGTTGHEQYF; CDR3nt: TGTGCCGTCGCCGGGACAACCGGGCACGAGCAGTACTTC
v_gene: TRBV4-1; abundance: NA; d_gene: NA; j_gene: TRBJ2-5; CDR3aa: CASSHPWGAQETQYF; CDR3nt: TGCGCCAGCAGCCACCCCTGGGGGGCCCAAGAGACCCAGTACTTC
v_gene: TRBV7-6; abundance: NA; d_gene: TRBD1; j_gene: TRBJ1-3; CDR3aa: CASSLGQGASGNTIYF; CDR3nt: TGTGCCAGCAGCTTAGGGCAGGGGGCTTCTGGAAACACCATATATTTT
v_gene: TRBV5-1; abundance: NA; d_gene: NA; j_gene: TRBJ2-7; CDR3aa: CASSLYREASYEQYF; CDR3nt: TGCGCCAGCAGCTTGTACAGGGAGGCGTCCTACGAGCAGTACTTC
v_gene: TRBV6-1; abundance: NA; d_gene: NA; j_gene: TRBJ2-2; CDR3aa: CASMEAAGETGELFF; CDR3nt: TGTGCCAGCATGGAGGCAGCGGGTGAAACCGGGGAGCTGTTTTTT
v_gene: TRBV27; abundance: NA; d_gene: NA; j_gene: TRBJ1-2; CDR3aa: CASSSRVDYGYTF; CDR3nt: TGTGCCAGCAGTTCGAGGGTCGACTATGGCTACACCTTC
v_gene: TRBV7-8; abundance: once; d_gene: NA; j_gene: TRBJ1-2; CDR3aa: CASSPPGRAKEGYTF; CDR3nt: TGTGCCAGCAGCCCCCCGGGACGCGCCAAAGAGGGCTACACCTTC
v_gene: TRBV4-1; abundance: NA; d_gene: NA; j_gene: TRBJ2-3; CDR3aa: CASSHPGGQRESTDTQYF; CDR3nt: TGCGCCAGCAGCCACCCCGGGGGACAGCGAGAAAGCACAGATACGCAGTATTTT
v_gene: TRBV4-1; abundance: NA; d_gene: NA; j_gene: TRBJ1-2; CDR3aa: CASSQDSGDASNYGYTF; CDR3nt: TGCGCCAGCAGCCAAGATTCAGGGGACGCCTCTAACTATGGCTACACCTTC